The 30 T cell receptor beta chains presented below share a single source sample, sequenced in a study of vaccination and CD4 T cells after COVID-19. The Oncomine TCR Beta short-read assay sequenced DNA from cultured CD4+ T cells. Genomic DNA was isolated from cultured CD4+ T cells. TCRdb redid the calling of the PCR reads with MiXCR, one entry per CDR3 protein. The sample lists more than 8,500 distinct CDR3 sequences; about 30% were seen once. Sample treatment: roughly ten-day PBMC culture with coronavirus spike peptide pools or control peptides (ViraFEST assay). CD4+ T lymphocytes from the unexposed donor were collected before the COVID-19 pandemic (2011-2018). No antigens are known for them. Sample: CD4+ T cells from blood, cultured in vitro. The receptors were gathered from a human donor in good health.

V usage is TRBV20-1 and J usage is TRBJ2-7; 11 nucleotides match TRBD2. CDR3 size: 15 residues. J lost 6 bases, V lost 3 bases, and 10 bases had no gene match. Germline CDR1 and CDR2: DFQATT and SNEGSKA (reference sequence). CDR3 region: CSASPLAGGDGEQYF. The CDR3 DNA reads as TGCAGTGCTAGCCCATTAGCGGGAGGGGATGGCGAGCAGTACTTC.

This clonotype was found a few times. The V call is TRBV7-3, the J call TRBJ2-3; D remains unclear. Germline V gene data show CDR1 as SGHTA and CDR2 as FQGTGA. The V end lost 2 bases, the J end lost 0 bases, and 3 bases lay between the germline ends. CDR3 length: 13 residues. The CDR3 loop is CASSLGSTDTQYF. CDR3 coding DNA: TGTGCCAGCAGCTTAGGAAGCACAGATACGCAGTATTTT.

The J gene is TRBJ2-3, the V gene TRBV4-3; D possibly matches TRBD1 or TRBD2 (5 bases each). V dropped 1 base and J dropped 6 bases, with 14 bases sitting between them. This CDR3 is 15 amino acids long. Looked up from germline, CDR1 is LGHNA and CDR2 is YSLEER. CDR3 bases: TGCGCCAGCAGCCAAGGGGCAGGAGAGGGGGATACGCAGTATTTT. Amino acids: CASSQGAGEGDTQYF.

The chain has TRBV28 and TRBJ1-1; maybe TRBD1 (5 bases). Germline V gene lookup returns CDR1 MDHEN and CDR2 SYDVKM. The CDR3 totals 12 residues. Trimming left V 4 bases short and J 5 bases short, with 8 bases between. The CDR3 coding sequence is TGTGCCAGCAGTTCAGGGTATACTGAAGCTTTCTTT. This translates into CASSSGYTEAFF.

Only a few counts were recorded for this clonotype. The V call is TRBV24-1, the J call TRBJ2-5, with D possibly called TRBD1 or TRBD2 (6 bases each). Germline V gives CDR1 KGHDR, CDR2 SFDVKD. This CDR3 region has 18 residues. V dropped 2 bases and J dropped 5 bases, with 23 bases sitting between them. DNA of the CDR3: TGTGCCACCAGTGATTCGCTCAGGCCCGGGGGCTTAGAGGAGACCCAGTACTTC. It is translated as CATSDSLRPGGLEETQYF.

This clonotype is termed medium-sized. The J gene is TRBJ1-5, the V gene TRBV6-1, with D possibly TRBD1 on 6 matching bases. This CDR3 has 15 residues. Germline V lookup: CDR1 MNHNS, CDR2 SASEGT. Trimming cost V 2 bases and J 3 bases, with 11 bases left between them. In nucleotides, the CDR3 is TGTGCCAGCAGTGAACCCCAGGGGCTCAATCAGCCCCAGCATTTT. This gives the protein CASSEPQGLNQPQHF.

This clonotype has just a few counts. The CDR3 is CSARGGWGQGKNTGELFF. For the CDR3, the DNA is TGCAGTGCTAGAGGAGGGTGGGGACAGGGAAAGAACACCGGGGAGCTGTTTTTT. The chain combines TRBV20-1 with TRBJ2-2; the match to TRBD1 covers 9 bases. CDR3 length: 18 residues. Germline CDR1 and CDR2: DFQATT and SNEGSKA (reference sequence). J lost 1 base, V lost 1 base, and 10 bases had no gene match.

The rearrangement joins TRBV6-1 to TRBJ1-2; no firm D call. CDR1 and CDR2 from the germline V gene are MNHNS and SASEGT. Trimming removed 5 bases at V and 1 base at J, with 11 bases between. The CDR3 runs to 14 residues. The CDR3 loop is CASSKNGLNYGYTF. CDR3 bases: TGTGCCAGCAGTAAGAACGGCCTTAACTATGGCTACACCTTC.

V gene TRBV7-2 combines with J gene TRBJ2-7; no clear D. CDR3 size: 14 residues. CDR1 SGHTA and CDR2 FQGNSA come from the germline V gene. The V end lost 2 bases, the J end lost 3 bases, and 11 bases lay between the germline ends. In nucleotides, the CDR3 is TGTGCCAGCAGCTTATATGGGCGGCACTACGAGCAGTACTTC. It codes for CASSLYGRHYEQYF.

Turning to this clonotype: The junction departs from germline at one end; a sequencing error may be responsible. J is TRBJ2-7 and V is TRBV27; TRBD2 matches 11 bases. The CDR3 is 15 amino acids. Germline CDR1 and CDR2: MNHEY and SMNVEV (reference sequence). The CDR3 DNA reads TGTGCCAGCGGTTTTGGGACTAGCGGTATCTACGAGCAGTACTTC. Translating gives CASGFGTSGIYEQYF.

This clonotype turned up a few times. This rearrangement joins TRBV19 to TRBJ1-2, with D unclear. Trimming pared 6 bases from V and 6 bases from J, leaving 20 bases between. The CDR3 has 15 amino acids. CDR1 and CDR2 from the germline V gene are LNHDA and SQIVND (reference sequence). CDR3 DNA sequence: TGTGCCAGTAGCTTTCCTGGCGGCATGATCGATGGCTACACCTTC. Residues: CASSFPGGMIDGYTF. The full variable domain, in which reference TRBV19 and TRBJ1-2 provide the parts outside the CDR3, is DGGITQSPKYLFRKEGQNVTLSCEQNLNHDAMYWYRQDPGQGLRLIYYSQIVNDFQKGDIAEGYSVSREKKESFPLTVTSAQKNPTAFYLCASSFPGGMIDGYTFGSGTRLTVV.

A few counts support this clonotype. J is TRBJ1-5 and V is TRBV6-1; 8 bases agree with TRBD1. The CDR3 length is 14 residues. Germline CDR1 and CDR2: MNHNS and SASEGT. V trimming: 3 bases; J trimming: 4 bases; junction bases outside the gene matches: 2. CDR3 in DNA: TGTGCCAGCAGTGACAGACAGGGGAATCAGCCCCAGCATTTT. Its protein product is CASSDRQGNQPQHF.

The chain carries TRBV7-9 and TRBJ2-1; D is unresolved. CDR3 size: 13 residues. Trimming left V 1 base short and J 8 bases short, with 9 bases between. CDR1 SEHNR and CDR2 FQNEAQ come from the germline V gene (reference sequence). The DNA for the CDR3 is TGTGCCAGCAGCTTAGTGGGTGTACATGAGCAGTTCTTC. It translates to CASSLVGVHEQFF.

The chain is built from TRBV7-9 and TRBJ2-3; TRBD1 might be the D (6 bases). The V end was cut by 5 bases, the J end by 0 bases, with 12 bases between. The CDR3 contains 15 residues. The V gene's germline CDR1 is SEHNR and CDR2 FQNEAQ (reference sequence). CDR3 nucleotide sequence: TGTGCCAGCAGCGAACAGGGAATCAGCACAGATACGCAGTATTTT. Protein: CASSEQGISTDTQYF.

The chain is built from TRBV7-2 and TRBJ1-5, with D perhaps TRBD1 (5 bases). CDR1 SGHTA and CDR2 FQGNSA come from the germline V gene. Deletions cut 5 bases from V and 6 bases from J, with 11 bases between. The CDR3 runs to 13 residues. CDR3 amino acids: CASSPDGGQPQHF. CDR3 DNA sequence: TGTGCCAGCAGCCCGGACGGGGGTCAGCCCCAGCATTTT.

This clonotype is termed medium-sized (0.01 to 0.1%). The J gene is TRBJ1-6, the V gene TRBV6-1, with a tentative D call TRBD1 (5 bases). This CDR3 contains 14 residues. CDR1 is MNHNS, CDR2 SASEGT, per germline. The V end lost 7 bases, the J end lost 4 bases, and 11 bases lay between the germline ends. The CDR3 loop reads CASKAGHYNSPLHF. The CDR3 region has the DNA TGTGCCAGCAAAGCTGGACATTATAATTCACCCCTCCACTTT.

The V gene is TRBV19, the J gene TRBJ2-7, with a possible D match to TRBD1 (5 bases). CDR3 length: 14 amino acids. Germline-derived CDR1 and CDR2 are LNHDA and SQIVND (reference sequence). The V end lost 5 bases, the J end lost 3 bases, and 14 bases lay between the germline ends. CDR3 coding DNA: TGTGCCAGTAGTCCAGCAGGGCGTCGCTACGAGCAGTACTTC. The encoded protein is CASSPAGRRYEQYF.

This clonotype was seen more than once but under ten times. The CDR3 spells CSGSHGDYGYTF. In DNA form, the CDR3 reads TGCAGTGGCAGTCACGGGGACTATGGCTACACCTTC. The rearrangement joins TRBV20-1 to TRBJ1-2; no clear D. V was cut by 7 bases and J by 3 bases, with 12 bases left in between. Germline CDR1 and CDR2: DFQATT and SNEGSKA (reference sequence). This CDR3 contains 12 residues.

This clonotype has just a few counts. The V call is TRBV10-3, the J call TRBJ2-5, with D tentatively TRBD2 (6 bases). There are 13 residues in the CDR3. The ends were cut back, 6 bases at V and 5 bases at J, with 13 bases in the middle. Germline V lookup: CDR1 ENHRY, CDR2 SYGVKD. DNA of the CDR3: TGTGCCATCAGGTCGGGAGACGGGGAGACCCAGTACTTC. Amino acids: CAIRSGDGETQYF.

The chain joins TRBV7-2 to TRBJ1-5; D remains unclear. There are 15 residues in the CDR3. The V gene's germline CDR1 is SGHTA and CDR2 FQGNSA. V was pared by 0 bases and J by 2 bases, with 8 bases between. The CDR3 DNA reads as TGTGCCAGCAGCTTAGCAGGGATGGGCAATCAGCCCCAGCATTTT. This sequence encodes CASSLAGMGNQPQHF.

This sequence joins TRBV7-8 and TRBJ1-2; D gene ambiguous. Trimming removed 4 bases at V and 7 bases at J, with 10 bases between. CDR1 is SGHVS and CDR2 is FQNEAQ in the germline V gene. This CDR3 comprises 12 residues. This CDR3 reads CASSSTGRGYTF. The CDR3 DNA reads TGTGCCAGCAGCTCTACTGGTCGTGGCTACACCTTC.

In this sample, this clonotype turned up a few times. The rearrangement uses TRBV20-1 and TRBJ2-5, with TRBD2 as a possible D gene (5 bases). Germline values: CDR1 DFQATT, CDR2 SNEGSKA (reference sequence). The CDR3 extends over 14 amino acids. Trimming left V 0 bases short and J 5 bases short, with 13 bases between. The CDR3 protein is CSARDSRSGETQYF. The CDR3 DNA reads TGCAGTGCTAGAGATTCGAGGAGCGGCGAGACCCAGTACTTC.

The J gene is TRBJ1-2, the V gene TRBV6-2 or TRBV6-3; TRBD1 agrees at 9 bases. The CDR3 loop spans 13 amino acids. Trimming at V came to 5 bases and at J to 6 bases, leaving 4 bases not matched to a gene. Germline loops: CDR1 MNHEY, CDR2 SVGEGT. In DNA form, the CDR3 reads TGTGCCAGCAGTCAAAGGACAGGGGATGGCTACACCTTC. Translated: CASSQRTGDGYTF.

This clonotype was detected once. V and J are TRBV7-6 and TRBJ2-7, with D maybe TRBD1 (5 bases). From germline, CDR1 is SGHVS and CDR2 FNYEAQ. The CDR3 runs to 12 residues. V lost 5 bases, J lost 4 bases, and 9 bases lay in between. Written as DNA, the CDR3 is TGTGCCAGCAGCGGAACAGGTTACGAGCAGTACTTC. Protein product: CASSGTGYEQYF.

This rearrangement joins TRBV19 to TRBJ2-3; 13 bases match TRBD2. The germline gives CDR1 LNHDA, CDR2 SQIVND (reference sequence). The CDR3 length is 20 residues. V lost 3 bases and J lost 0; bases outside the gene matches: 12. DNA for the CDR3: TGTGCCAGTAGTATCTCAGGACTAGCGGGAGAGGGCCCTAGCACAGATACGCAGTATTTT. Its translation: CASSISGLAGEGPSTDTQYF.

This clonotype is medium-sized by share. The rearrangement uses TRBV15 and TRBJ1-5; possibly TRBD1 for D (5 bases). The germline gives CDR1 LNHNV, CDR2 YYDKDF (reference sequence). This CDR3 spans 17 amino acids. The germline V and J ends were trimmed by 1 base and 1 base, with 14 bases remaining between them. The DNA of the CDR3 is TGTGCCACCAGCAGAGCGCCGACCGGGGGGAGCAATCAGCCCCAGCATTTT. Translated: CATSRAPTGGSNQPQHF.

The rearrangement joins TRBV7-3 to TRBJ2-1; no definite D call. There are 13 residues in the CDR3. V gave up 3 bases and J gave up 10 bases, with 13 bases separating them. Germline CDR1 is SGHTA and CDR2 is FQGTGA. CDR3 region: CASSLKGGGEQFF. The CDR3 DNA follows: TGTGCCAGCAGCTTGAAGGGTGGCGGAGAGCAGTTCTTC.

In its sample, this clonotype is medium-sized. The chain recombines TRBV15 with TRBJ1-2, with unresolved D. Deletions cut 0 bases from V and 4 bases from J, with 18 bases between. Germline V gene data show CDR1 as LNHNV and CDR2 as YYDKDF (reference sequence). CDR3 length: 17 residues. The CDR3 loop is CATSREGNTASRYGYTF. Written as DNA, the CDR3 is TGTGCCACCAGCAGAGAAGGGAACACCGCCTCTCGCTATGGCTACACCTTC.

The sample holds a few counts of this clonotype. The gene calls are TRBV7-8 and TRBJ1-6; the match to TRBD1 covers 7 bases. CDR3 length: 19 residues. Germline CDR1 and CDR2: SGHVS and FQNEAQ. V lost 2 bases and J lost 0; bases outside the gene matches: 10. The DNA of the CDR3 is TGTGCCAGCAGCTTAACCGCCCCGGACAGGAGCTCCTATAATTCACCCCTCCACTTT. Amino acids: CASSLTAPDRSSYNSPLHF.

V is TRBV19 and J is TRBJ2-2; 7 nucleotides agree with TRBD1. In germline, CDR1 is LNHDA, CDR2 SQIVND (reference sequence). The CDR3 contains 18 residues. J was trimmed by 5 bases and V by 5 bases; bases with no gene match: 17. CDR3 loop: CASSRGIRGNLGTGELFF. CDR3 bases: TGTGCCAGTAGTCGAGGGATCAGGGGGAATCTAGGTACCGGGGAGCTGTTTTTT.